These 15 T cell receptor beta chains originate from one sample sequenced in a study of shared clonotypes between healthy human individuals. Using immunoSEQ multiplex PCR, the repertoire was profiled, and TCRdb retains in-frame clones only, with some absent. The sample yields millions of clones, over 85% seen once. The sequenced sample consisted of naive CD4+ T cells from PBMCs. Subset specified: CD45RA+ positively selected. These TCRs come from a man between 18 and 35 years old in good health. Some clones in this sample may be carry-over from other donors' samples.

V gene TRBV4-2 combines with J gene TRBJ2-7, with 8 nucleotides matching TRBD2. Germline loops: CDR1 LGHNA, CDR2 YNFKEQ. Germline trimming cut 3 bases from V and 2 bases from J; bases unmatched to any gene: 6. The CDR3 is 15 residues long. The CDR3 is CASSHQLADAYEQYF. The DNA of the CDR3 is TGTGCCAGCAGCCACCAACTAGCGGATGCCTACGAGCAGTACTTC.

The chain combines TRBV7-6 with TRBJ2-1; D is possibly TRBD2 (6 bases). With 1 base removed from V and 5 bases from J, the gap between germline ends came to 15 bases. CDR1 is SGHVS, CDR2 FNYEAQ, per germline. The CDR3 sequence is 16 residues long. CDR3 loop: CASSLVRGGGHNEQFF. CDR3 coding DNA: TGTGCCAGCAGCTTAGTTCGGGGAGGCGGTCACAATGAGCAGTTCTTC.

CDR3 nucleotide sequence: TGTGCCAGCAGTTACATTGGAGGTCCATATCCCCAGCATTTT. Protein sequence: CASSYIGGPYPQHF. The chain carries TRBV6-6 and TRBJ1-5; no reliable D call. V was cut by 2 bases and J by 10 bases, with 15 bases left in between. CDR1 is MNHNY, CDR2 SVGAGI, per germline (reference sequence). The CDR3 runs 14 residues.

The rearrangement links TRBV19 to TRBJ2-1, with 11 bases identical to TRBD2. The CDR3 extends over 14 amino acids. V was clipped by 7 bases and J by 9 bases; unmatched bases: 8. Germline V gene data show CDR1 as LNHDA and CDR2 as SQIVND (reference sequence). CDR3 in DNA: TGTGCCAGTAATAGCGGGAGGGCCTTGGGTGAGCAGTTCTTC. Protein sequence: CASNSGRALGEQFF. Combining the CDR3 with reference TRBV19 and TRBJ2-1 gives the whole variable domain DGGITQSPKYLFRKEGQNVTLSCEQNLNHDAMYWYRQDPGQGLRLIYYSQIVNDFQKGDIAEGYSVSREKKESFPLTVTSAQKNPTAFYLCASNSGRALGEQFFGPGTRLTVL.

This chain connects TRBV30 to TRBJ2-3; 7 bases are shared with TRBD1. With 0 bases clipped from V and 2 bases from J, the junction kept 8 bases outside the gene matches. Looked up from germline, CDR1 is GTSNPN and CDR2 is SVGIG (reference sequence). The CDR3 length is 16 residues. CDR3 region: CAWSVYGRGYTDTQYF. In nucleotides, the CDR3 is TGTGCCTGGAGTGTATATGGCAGGGGGTACACAGATACGCAGTATTTT.

This chain links TRBV7-8 with TRBJ2-5, with D maybe TRBD2 (5 bases). CDR3 length: 17 residues. Germline CDR1 and CDR2: SGHVS and FQNEAQ. Trimming took off 2 bases at V and 0 bases at J, with 16 bases between the two ends. As DNA, the CDR3 is TGTGCCAGCAGCTTACCCACTGCGGGTTCGTACCAAGAGACCCAGTACTTC. This sequence encodes CASSLPTAGSYQETQYF.

CDR3 sequence: CASSLWTNYGYTF. CDR3 nucleotide sequence: TGTGCCAGCAGCTTGTGGACAAACTATGGCTACACCTTC. The gene calls are TRBV5-8 and TRBJ1-2; D is perhaps TRBD1 (5 bases). Per the germline V gene, CDR1 is SGHTS and CDR2 is YDEGEE. V lost 1 base and J lost 2, with 6 bases in between. The CDR3 totals 13 residues.

The genes are TRBV5-4 and TRBJ2-5; D perhaps matches TRBD2 (5 bases). There are 15 residues in the CDR3. Trimming stripped 3 bases from V and 5 bases from J, with 17 bases between. The germline V gene encodes CDR1 SGHNT and CDR2 YYREEE (reference sequence). In DNA form, the CDR3 reads TGTGCCAGCAGCTCCCCTCCGGGGATGAAGGAGACCCAGTACTTC. This sequence encodes CASSSPPGMKETQYF.

This rearrangement joins TRBV5-1 to TRBJ1-1; weak D call: TRBD1 (6 bases). The V end lost 0 bases, the J end lost 7 bases, and 16 bases lay between the germline ends. The CDR3 runs to 15 residues. Germline V lookup: CDR1 SGHRS, CDR2 YFSETQ. The CDR3 nucleotides are TGCGCCAGCAGCTTGGACGGGACATGGGGTGGTGAAGCTTTCTTT. Amino acids: CASSLDGTWGGEAFF.

V usage is TRBV25-1 and J usage is TRBJ2-5; no definite D call. With 4 bases removed from V and 4 bases from J, the gap between germline ends came to 7 bases. Germline V lookup: CDR1 MGHDK, CDR2 SYGVNS. The length of the CDR3 is 12 residues. CDR3 region: CASSGHPETQYF. The CDR3 DNA is TGTGCCAGCAGTGGCCATCCAGAGACCCAGTACTTC.

The chain carries TRBV5-1 and TRBJ2-7; D may be TRBD2 (8 bases). Between the trimmed V and J ends, which lost 4 bases and 2 bases, there was a span of 16 bases. Germline lookup yields CDR1 SGHRS and CDR2 YFSETQ. The CDR3 runs 15 residues. For the CDR3, the DNA is TGCGCCAGCAGCGCGGACAGGCGGGGGGCCTACGAGCAGTACTTC. The encoded protein is CASSADRRGAYEQYF.

This clone is a singleton in its sample. The genes are TRBV30 and TRBJ2-1, with TRBD2 identical over 9 bases. The CDR3 covers 16 residues. V lost 3 bases and J lost 8; bases outside the gene matches: 14. CDR1 is GTSNPN and CDR2 is SVGIG in the germline V gene (reference sequence). The CDR3 sequence: CAWRVGSGSEPDEQFF. The CDR3, as DNA: TGTGCCTGGAGGGTAGGTAGCGGGAGTGAGCCAGATGAGCAGTTCTTC.

CDR3 residues: CASSLALSDRGNTDTQYF. The CDR3 DNA reads TGTGCCAGCAGCTTGGCCCTCTCGGACAGAGGAAACACAGATACGCAGTATTTT. This rearrangement joins TRBV5-5 to TRBJ2-3; D is perhaps TRBD1 (6 bases). CDR3 length: 18 amino acids. The germline gives CDR1 SGHKS, CDR2 YYEKEE (reference sequence). V dropped 0 bases and J dropped 2 bases, with 19 bases sitting between them.

Comment on this clone: Different DNA sequences within this sample yield the same CDR3. The chain carries TRBV6-1 and TRBJ1-2; D may be TRBD1 (5 bases). The V end lost 1 base, the J end lost 7 bases, and 10 bases lay between the germline ends. Germline-derived CDR1 and CDR2 are MNHNS and SASEGT. The CDR3 has 13 residues. The CDR3 is CASSEVGGGGYTF. The CDR3 coding sequence is TGTGCCAGCAGTGAAGTTGGGGGTGGTGGCTACACCTTC.

The chain is built from TRBV5-1 and TRBJ2-1; tentatively, D is TRBD1 or TRBD2 (5 bases each). The CDR3 runs to 13 residues. Germline V gives CDR1 SGHRS, CDR2 YFSETQ. With 4 bases removed from V and 7 bases from J, the gap between germline ends came to 12 bases. The CDR3 region has the DNA TGCGCCAGCAGCGGAACTAGGGGTAATGAGCAGTTCTTC. It encodes CASSGTRGNEQFF. Based on the CDR3 plus reference TRBV5-1 and TRBJ2-1, the full variable domain is KAGVTQTPRYLIKTRGQQVTLSCSPISGHRSVSWYQQTPGQGLQFLFEYFSETQRNKGNFPGRFSGRQFSNSRSEMNVSTLELGDSALYLCASSGTRGNEQFFGPGTRLTVL.